This T cell receptor (beta chain) appears in the sequencing data of a study of early stage breast cancer tumors. Study-wide results and caveats: Most shared enriched TCRB sequences were commonly generated ones. Blood repertoires resembled normal breast more than tumor.

About 20-55 mg of tumor tissue was diced per sample. TCRdb's copy holds only in-frame clones and misses some; the assay was immunoSEQ multiplex PCR. The table includes 25,000 to 35,000 clones, about 60% detected once. Of note for this clone: The antigen is not known.

This CDR3 has 12 residues. V dropped 5 bases and J dropped 5 bases, with 7 bases sitting between them. Germline V lookup: CDR1 SGHNT, CDR2 YENEEA. The rearrangement links TRBV11-3 to TRBJ2-1, with D unclear. The sequence was collected from a person in their fifties or sixties with breast cancer. Sequenced sample: breast tumor tissue. In DNA, the CDR3 is TGTGCCAGCAGCCGAACGAACAATGAGCAGTTCTTC. Translation: CASSRTNNEQFF. Complete variable domain (other parts from reference TRBV11-3 and TRBJ2-1): EAGVVQSPRYKIIEKKQPVAFWCNPISGHNTLYWYLQNLGQGPELLIRYENEEAVDDSQLPKDRFSAERLKGVDSTLKIQPAELGDSAVYLCASSRTNNEQFFGPGTRLTVL.